A selection of T cell receptor beta chains follows, all from one sample in a study of cytomegalovirus exposure and HLA in healthy donors. Profiling relied on immunoSEQ multiplex PCR, and the TCRdb table lists in-frame clones only, not all of them. The sample shows around 140,000 clones, more than 65% of them seen only once. Sequences were obtained from PBMCs. The receptor set was obtained from a male donor in good health and CMV-seropositive. Each CDR3 is given with its conserved first and last residue. The D gene is left open where the match is weak. Size is omitted from some rows. Given values are once, few, many or a class for expanded clones.

d_gene	v_gene	abundance	j_gene	CDR3aa	CDR3nt
-	TRBV7-9	-	TRBJ1-1	CASSYKTQNTEAFF	TGTGCCAGCAGCTACAAAACCCAGAACACTGAAGCTTTCTTT
-	TRBV7-3	-	TRBJ1-1	CASSPGHNTEAFF	TGTGCCAGCAGCCCGGGACACAACACTGAAGCTTTCTTT
TRBD1	TRBV27	-	TRBJ2-6	CASSRNRGAGANVLTF	TGTGCCAGCAGTCGAAACAGGGGCGCTGGGGCCAACGTCCTGACTTTC
-	TRBV6-1	-	TRBJ1-5	CASSAGTYDQPQHF	TGTGCCAGCAGTGCCGGGACTTATGATCAGCCCCAGCATTTT
TRBD1	TRBV18	once	TRBJ2-7	CASSHRTGRDGEQYF	TGTGCCAGCTCACACAGGACAGGGAGAGACGGCGAGCAGTACTTC
TRBD1	TRBV5-4	-	TRBJ2-2	CAGSSRDRGPTGELFF	TGTGCCGGCAGCTCCCGGGACAGGGGACCCACCGGGGAGCTGTTTTTT
-	TRBV6-5	-	TRBJ1-1	CASSYSSRGITEAFF	TGTGCCAGCAGTTACTCTTCCCGGGGGATAACTGAAGCTTTCTTT
-	TRBV15	-	TRBJ2-2	CATSLPRGSGELFF	TGTGCCACCAGCTTACCCCGGGGGTCCGGGGAGCTGTTTTTT
TRBD2	TRBV6-1	-	TRBJ2-5	CASKGSGVWETQYF	TGTGCCAGCAAGGGTAGCGGGGTCTGGGAGACCCAGTACTTC
TRBD2	TRBV5-1	-	TRBJ2-7	CASRRGEAIYEQYF	TGCGCCAGTCGACGGGGGGAGGCCATCTACGAGCAGTACTTC
-	TRBV19	-	TRBJ2-1	CASSDGKRGNEQFF	TGTGCCAGTAGTGACGGGAAACGGGGTAATGAGCAGTTCTTC
-	TRBV27	-	TRBJ2-7	CASSFTQGWEQYF	TGTGCCAGCAGTTTCACCCAGGGGTGGGAGCAGTACTTC
TRBD1	TRBV7-9	-	TRBJ1-1	CSSSLEDREAFF	TGTTCCAGCAGCTTAGAGGACAGGGAAGCTTTCTTT
-	TRBV2	-	TRBJ2-3	CASSPLAGDTQYF	TGTGCCAGCAGTCCCCTAGCTGGAGATACGCAGTATTTT
-	TRBV5-5	-	TRBJ2-7	CASSPDSFEQYF	TGTGCCAGCAGCCCGGACAGTTTCGAGCAGTACTTC
TRBD2	TRBV27	-	TRBJ2-3	CASRPGLAGKSAWVTQYF	TGTGCCAGCAGACCGGGACTAGCGGGAAAATCCGCATGGGTTACGCAGTATTTT
TRBD1	TRBV7-9	once	TRBJ2-7	CASSTGGWEQYF	TGTGCCAGCAGTACAGGGGGCTGGGAGCAGTACTTC
TRBD2	TRBV5-6	-	TRBJ2-1	CASSRLAEPHNEQFF	TGTGCCAGCAGCCGACTAGCGGAACCTCACAATGAGCAGTTCTTC
-	TRBV6-4	-	TRBJ2-2	CASSATSPPTGELFF	TGTGCCAGCAGTGCGACTAGTCCACCCACCGGGGAGCTGTTTTTT
TRBD1	TRBV28	-	TRBJ1-1	CASRKTGDFEAFF	TGTGCCAGCAGGAAGACAGGGGACTTTGAAGCTTTCTTT
TRBD1	TRBV23-1	-	TRBJ2-2	CASSHLGQGRSGELFF	TGCGCCAGCAGTCATTTGGGACAGGGGAGGAGCGGGGAGCTGTTTTTT
TRBD2	TRBV6-4	-	TRBJ2-1	CASSEEAGGGENEQFF	TGTGCCAGCAGTGAGGAAGCGGGAGGGGGCGAGAATGAGCAGTTCTTC
TRBD1	TRBV18	few	TRBJ2-3	CASSPDRVTDTQYF	TGTGCCAGCTCACCCGACAGGGTAACAGATACGCAGTATTTT
-	TRBV5-1	-	TRBJ1-2	CASSLSTANSNYGYTF	TGCGCCAGCAGCTTGTCGACGGCTAATAGCAACTATGGCTACACCTTC
-	TRBV28	-	TRBJ1-5	CASSFQEANQPQHF	TGTGCCAGCAGTTTCCAGGAAGCTAATCAGCCCCAGCATTTT
TRBD2	TRBV7-9	-	TRBJ2-3	CASSSLAGGPTDTQYF	TGTGCCAGCAGCTCACTAGCGGGGGGCCCCACAGATACGCAGTATTTT
TRBD2	TRBV19	-	TRBJ2-1	CASSILRGEQFF	TGTGCCAGTAGTATCCTGCGGGGGGAGCAGTTCTTC
TRBD2	TRBV9	-	TRBJ2-3	CASSVGSGGAYDTQYF	TGTGCCAGCAGCGTAGGGAGCGGGGGGGCCTATGATACGCAGTATTTT
TRBD2	TRBV27	once	TRBJ2-1	CASSLGRMGGNEQFF	TGTGCCAGCAGTTTGGGGAGGATGGGGGGGAATGAGCAGTTCTTC
TRBD2	TRBV5-1	few	TRBJ2-7	CASRGNAGGPNEQYF	TGCGCCAGCAGAGGTAATGCGGGAGGGCCGAACGAGCAGTACTTC
-	TRBV20-1	few	TRBJ2-1	CSARDHPKQFF	TGCAGTGCTAGAGATCATCCTAAGCAGTTCTTC
TRBD2	TRBV28	few	TRBJ2-7	CASSLSGGPNPYEQYF	TGTGCCAGCAGTTTAAGCGGGGGCCCAAACCCCTACGAGCAGTACTTC
-	TRBV28	once	TRBJ1-2	CASSHSHRTDGYTF	TGTGCCAGCAGTCACTCGCACCGGACTGATGGCTACACCTTC
TRBD1	TRBV28	-	TRBJ2-7	CASSRQGSNEQYF	TGTGCCAGCAGCAGACAGGGTTCGAACGAGCAGTACTTC
-	TRBV4-2	-	TRBJ1-2	CASSPAIGIEDYDYTF	TGTGCCAGCAGCCCAGCCATAGGGATCGAGGACTATGACTACACCTTC
-	TRBV28	-	TRBJ2-7	CATALVGSSYEQYF	TGTGCCACCGCACTCGTGGGGAGCTCCTACGAGCAGTACTTC
TRBD2	TRBV15	-	TRBJ2-1	CATSKTSGGSYNEQFF	TGTGCCACCAGCAAAACATCGGGGGGGAGTTACAATGAGCAGTTCTTC
TRBD1	TRBV28	-	TRBJ1-2	CASRLQGGAGYGYTF	TGTGCCAGCAGACTACAAGGGGGCGCTGGGTATGGCTACACCTTC
-	TRBV5-6	-	TRBJ2-7	CASSLGQTTYEQYF	TGTGCCAGCAGCCTAGGACAGACAACCTACGAGCAGTACTTC
-	TRBV19	-	TRBJ1-6	CATSGSSYNSPLHF	TGTGCCACCTCGGGAAGCTCCTATAATTCACCCCTCCACTTT
-	TRBV5-1	-	TRBJ1-1	CASSLAQANTEAFF	TGCGCCAGCAGCTTGGCACAGGCGAACACTGAAGCTTTCTTT
-	TRBV6-6	-	TRBJ1-5	CASILDTDQPQHF	-
TRBD1	TRBV10-3	-	TRBJ2-1	CAITRDREDDEQFF	TGTGCCATCACTCGGGACAGGGAGGATGATGAGCAGTTCTTC
-	TRBV6-5	few	TRBJ2-7	CASSYRENSYEQYF	TGTGCCAGCAGTTACCGAGAGAACTCCTACGAGCAGTACTTC
TRBD1	TRBV2	-	TRBJ1-3	CASSLTGGGNTIYF	TGTGCCAGCAGCCTCACAGGGGGAGGAAACACCATATATTTT
TRBD1	TRBV7-9	-	TRBJ2-7	CASSISWTGAITYEQYF	TGTGCCAGCAGCATTTCTTGGACAGGAGCAATTACCTACGAGCAGTACTTC
TRBD2	TRBV19	-	TRBJ2-7	CASASRGGQGEQYF	TGTGCCAGCGCTAGCCGGGGGGGCCAAGGAGAGCAGTACTTC
-	TRBV9	-	TRBJ2-1	CASSVELEGFYNEQFF	TGTGCCAGCAGCGTAGAACTAGAGGGCTTCTACAATGAGCAGTTCTTC